This T cell receptor (beta chain) was sequenced in a study of cytomegalovirus exposure and HLA in healthy donors (dated 2017 in TCRdb). Context from the whole study: An earlier analysis of fewer than 750 of the donors reported 250 to 350 Gb of sequence data and approximately 120 million unique TCR beta sequences obtained from roughly 180 million T cells. The study used immunosequencing to profile the T cell repertoires of some 600 subjects and linked those repertoires to cytomegalovirus serostatus. In a later analysis, previously published TCR beta repertoires from more than 500 donors were re-analyzed and high-resolution HLA genotyping was added so that TCR occurrence patterns could be studied. Several DR-DQ haplotypes were treated as single units for association and clustering because of strong linkage in the cohort. A later genetic analysis took genome-wide SNP genotypes for about 55% of the 666 donors and used that subset as a discovery cohort. Of the 350 to 400 genotyped donors, about 80% fell in the genetic ancestry cluster associated with self-reported Caucasian donors. Rather than drawing on any new phenotypic data, the later analysis identified candidate immune exposures from TCR beta sequences and the way those sequences occurred across donors. Approximately 310 gigabases of sequencing data and 91 million or so unique TCR sequences made up an early release that covered approximately 620 HLA-typed donors. The study combined high-throughput TCR immunosequencing, statistical association of individual TCRs with disease status, and machine learning to predict cytomegalovirus infection status. Besides the first cohort of roughly 700 subjects, a separate validation cohort made up of around 120 different subjects was used. Donor age, sex, ethnicity and CMV serostatus were compiled alongside the repertoire data. Every repertoire in the discovery cohort had been generated on one and the same sequencing platform. HLA typing included class I and class II loci at four-digit resolution. An earlier analysis of approximately 500 of the donors applied high-throughput TCR beta sequencing to assess whether each TCR beta V gene segment acted as functional or pseudogenic. The study was designed to test whether signatures of past pathogen exposure could be identified by cataloging public T cell receptors. Typing coverage differed by locus: A, B, C, DRB1 and DQB1 were typed in about 629-630 donors, DQA1 in 522, DPA1 in 600 to 610, and DPB1 in 472. Among a few hundred genotyped donors of the cohort, an average of about 240,000 unique TCR beta nucleotide sequences were sequenced per donor, around a sixth of them non-productive. General conclusions and limits of the study: The cohort was sequenced for TCR beta chains only, and without alpha or paired-chain data the features that could be detected were limited. Roughly uniform sequencing depth across donors was assumed in presence/absence analyses, although this assumption may not hold. Specific HLA alleles were associated with over 15,000 TCR beta sequences at a false discovery rate of 0.05 in a later analysis. In vitro tests confirmed that three of the cytomegalovirus-associated TCR beta chains recognize cytomegalovirus antigens. A further reported finding was that TCR beta sequences accurately predicted the HLA-A and HLA-B alleles for most subjects in the first cohort. In a later analysis, the rate of TCR association differed among HLA loci, with DRB1 alleles having the most associated TCRs and HLA-C alleles having the fewest. According to a later analysis, most CMV-associated TCR beta chains appeared to be HLA-restricted, and the HLA associations seemed to be driven largely by CMV exposure. The study gave a list of about 170 TCR beta chains associated with cytomegalovirus. Correlated functional status among segregating V segments might reflect linkage disequilibrium, but an unknown experimental factor could not be ruled out. The authors suggested that the approach could potentially be extended to other disease states and immunological phenotypes. The classifier was reported to diagnose cytomegalovirus status with high specificity and sensitivity in both the original and validation cohorts. A cluster of highly shared sequence variants was judged likely to be a technical artifact of the sequencing pipeline. Because HLA typing was unavailable for some donors at each locus, only the typed subset was used in association tests. A later genetic analysis reported fewer N-insertions in productive TCRs among donors in an Asian-associated ancestry cluster than the roughly 700-donor mean. For the cohort, immune exposure information was limited to CMV serostatus. Strong co-occurrence of HLA alleles, especially DR and DQ, made assigning TCR associations to individual alleles difficult. In a later genetic analysis, a missense DCLRE1C variant was associated with V-gene and J-gene trimming of TCR beta chains, and the association was replicated in an independent cohort. In a later analysis, HLA-associated TCR beta chains were found to be more clonally expanded and to have lower generation probabilities than equally common non-associated chains. Some IMGT-functional V segments, including TRBV6-2 and TRBV6-3, could not be distinguished by the 87-base-pair reads and were therefore excluded. Broadly in line with IMGT annotations, most TCR beta V segments showed up in productive rearrangements about 87% or about 30% of the time in an earlier analysis of under 700 of the donors. The earlier analysis of some 560 of the donors excluded roughly 16 rarely observed V segments, including chromosome 9 orphons, because counts were too low. Across donors, most TCR sequences were observed very rarely, whereas some public TCRs were present in many individuals. According to a later analysis, parvovirus B19, influenza, CMV and Epstein-Barr virus appeared linked to several top co-occurrence clusters.

In total, over 600 healthy bone marrow donors made up the cohort. At the time of sampling, all cohort members were nominally healthy, though unrecorded immune exposures were likely present. The donor tested CMV seronegative, placing the donor among the 352 seronegative members of the cohort. A peripheral blood sample was provided by each donor, and peripheral blood mononuclear cells were used for TCR beta sequencing. Genomic DNA was extracted from the blood cell samples with the Qiagen DNeasy Blood Extraction Kit. The CDR3 runs 16 amino acids, cysteine and phenylalanine included. The kept DNA is CDR3 alone, 48 bases in frame from the first base. The germline V gene provides CDR1 SGHRS and CDR2 YFSETQ. The protocol used for the library was the immunoSEQ multiplex PCR assay. For the multiplex PCR, a mixture combining 60 forward primers for TCR Vbeta segments and 13 reverse primers for TCR Jbeta segments was used. The CDR3 region of rearranged TCR beta genes was amplified from genomic DNA with a multiplex PCR assay. The amplified TCR beta libraries were sequenced on the Illumina HiSeq System as 87-base-pair reads. The authors' pipeline ran thus. In a later analysis, some 80 million unique TCR beta chains were counted across the approximately 620 repertoires, and approximately 9.9 million of these chains were shared by at least two donors. Raw reads were error-corrected and collapsed into unique sequences by a nearest-neighbor algorithm in which closely related sequences were merged to remove PCR and sequencing errors. CDR3 sequences were aligned to IMGT reference sequences to assign V, D and J gene segments. For a sequence to be retained, a match of at least six nucleotides to both a V gene segment and a J gene segment was required. A rearrangement counted as productive if the CDR3 had no stop codons and remained in frame with V and J, and every other rearrangement counted as non-productive. Following IMGT convention, CDR3 was defined as the stretch from the second conserved V-encoded cysteine to the conserved J-encoded phenylalanine. In an earlier analysis of more than 550 of the donors, sequences lacking an unambiguous match to a single V gene segment were excluded. An earlier analysis of 500 to 700 of the donors classified V segments as functional when productive rearrangements were above 56.7% and as segregating when the standard deviation between donors was above 5%. A statistical classification framework was built for diagnosing cytomegalovirus status from the catalog of TCR beta chain sequences. V and J gene assignment, in a later analysis, came from comparing TCR nucleotide sequences with IMGT/GENE-DB human TR gene sequences. Using the TCRdist pipeline, a later analysis assigned CDR3 sequences along with most-parsimonious VDJ recombination scenarios. A later analysis defined each TCR beta chain by its CDR3 amino acid sequence plus V-gene family, and excluded reads lacking a unique V-gene family. As a way to deal with suspected cross-contamination and a sequencing artifact, a later analysis dropped under 600 nucleotide sequences that were highly shared and had low generation probability. In a later analysis, a clonal expansion index for each public chain was calculated from normalized within-repertoire ranks of inferred template counts. Generation probabilities in a later analysis came from a VDJ recombination model fitted to out-of-frame rearrangements, and those results were checked against IGoR. A later analysis scored TCR-TCR, TCR-HLA and TCR-CMV co-occurrence with hypergeometric tests, applying a repertoire-size bias correction to TCR pairs. False discovery rates were estimated in a later analysis by permuting HLA or CMV assignments 20 times. A later analysis grouped co-occurring TCRs with DBSCAN, adding TCRdist sequence similarity when clustering within HLA-allele-positive subsets. Repertoires with fewer than 30,000 or more than 120,000 public chains, plus five repertoires with anomalous nucleotide sharing, were excluded from co-occurrence clustering. The immuneACCESS repertoire file appears here via TCRdb, limited to in-frame rearrangements. These files lack a portion of the clones; in checked studies, under half of the deficit traces to unresolved V genes, and the cause of the others is not known. Clonal size and the V and J genes are those of that table, whereas D and trimming came from the DNA. The sample table contains about 200,000 clones; only one count was recorded for roughly 80% of them. About 0.2% of the sample rests with the top ten.

For this clone: It has no known antigen specificity. No quality values exist for individual bases; no much larger clone is one base distant.

Sequenced sample: PBMCs. The chain links TRBV5-1 with TRBJ2-5; TRBD1 is possibly the D segment (5 matching bases). The last part of the DNA fits TRBJ2-7 better; the J call may be wrong. The sequence was collected from a girl aged 2 to 9 in good health and CMV-seronegative. The CDR3 in this case is CASSLAWSRASYEQYF. The DNA reads TGCGCCAGCAGCTTGGCCTGGAGCAGGGCATCCTACGAGCAGTACTTC.